This T cell receptor beta chain was recorded in a study of technical replicates of blood from a few donors. The method was immunoSEQ multiplex PCR; TCRdb's version includes in-frame clones alone and lacks a portion of them. The sample holds roughly 50,000 clones, about 96% seen once. Trimming removed 10 bases at V and 1 base at J, with 14 bases between. Germline values: CDR1 SGDLS, CDR2 YYNGEE. This CDR3 region has 13 residues. Sequenced material: PBMCs. The chain employs TRBV9 and TRBJ2-5, with a weak D call TRBD1 (6 bases). The receptor's source is a human donor in good health. Some clones in this sample may be carry-over from other donors' samples. CDR3 amino acids: CALGGRRQETQYF. DNA for the CDR3: TGTGCCTTAGGGGGACGGCGCCAAGAGACCCAGTACTTC.